This TCR beta chain originates from a study of OX40 agonist ivuxolimab in advanced cancers. Study-level information: Patients were infused with ivuxolimab every 2 weeks at 0.01 to 10 mg/kg. There were three patients with partial responses, one having hepatocellular carcinoma and two cutaneous melanoma. A diagnosis of hepatocellular carcinoma, melanoma, renal cell or head and neck cancer was present in dose-escalation patients.

In germline, CDR1 is SNHLY, CDR2 FYNNEI. The CDR3 has 11 residues. V was cut by 11 bases and J by 3 bases, with 11 bases left in between. This clone was observed a single time. The data were produced by immunoSEQ multiplex PCR, yet TCRdb's version contains in-frame clones alone and is incomplete. The table shows under 75,000 clones, with around nine tenths occurring only once. This clonotype was obtained from an adult with an advanced solid tumor such as melanoma, head and neck, liver or kidney cancer. The chain carries TRBV2 and TRBJ2-7; tentative D call: TRBD2 (5 bases). Material: CD4+ or CD8+ T cells sorted from blood, obtained in a trial of the OX40 agonist ivuxolimab. The CDR3 sequence is CARRSGYEQYF. The CDR3 region has the DNA TGTGCCCGAAGGAGCGGCTACGAGCAGTACTTC.